This T cell receptor beta chain was recovered during a study of CD8+ T cells in alopecia areata. The CDR3 has 16 amino acids. Trimming pared 2 bases from V and 3 bases from J, leaving 14 bases between. CDR1 and CDR2 from the germline V gene are SEHNR and FQNEAQ (reference sequence). Findings and limits, study-wide: Greater clonality was observed in lesional scalp samples, especially alopecia totalis/universalis, versus normal scalp.

Peripheral blood, together with lesional scalp punch biopsies, was collected from alopecia areata patients. This clone occurred many times. The antigen is not known. Sequencing relied on a cDNA template that was reverse transcribed from extracted RNA. Clones were read by immunoSEQ multiplex PCR, and TCRdb kept only the in-frame ones, dropping some. This table holds some 170,000 clones, about 67% found once. This sample comprised CD8+ T cells sorted from blood, obtained at week 0. The receptor's source is a human donor with alopecia areata. The chain combines TRBV7-9 with TRBJ2-1; no clear D. The CDR3 loop reads CASSLIGVSVYNEQFF. CDR3 sequence (DNA): TGTGCCAGCAGCTTAATTGGGGTGTCGGTCTACAATGAGCAGTTCTTC.